Listed here is a single T cell receptor (beta chain). Its antigen is still unknown. It has no much larger one-base neighbor in the sample; base qualities were not kept. Other DNA sequences of this sample code for an identical CDR3. From each donor, a single peripheral blood sample of about 120 mL on average was drawn into heparinised tubes. A BD FACSAria II was used to sort naive, central memory, regulatory and stem cell-like memory CD4+ T cells with a panel that included CD45RO, CCR7, CD25, CD127, CD95 and CD27. Every sorted population had a purity above 95%. PBMCs were separated immediately by Lymphoprep density gradient centrifugation and were stained directly, without being cultured. So that batch effects would be minimized, each experiment stained and sorted samples in pairs, pairing one healthy donor with one patient. The entire amount of isolated RNA was reverse transcribed using the High Capacity cDNA Reverse Transcription Kit, so the sequenced TCRB transcripts were expressed ones. Deep immunoSEQ sequencing was applied to naive, central memory and regulatory T cell samples, giving an average of about 3.4 million total reads per sample. Sorted cells were lysed in RLT buffer and RNA was extracted with DNase-treated RNeasy Micro or Mini kits, depending on cell number. Each cell subset was processed separately to prevent cross-contamination, with patient and healthy donor samples processed together. The immunoSEQ multiplex PCR was used to amplify TCRB sequences from cDNA, generating 87-bp fragments that spanned the CDR3 region. The amplicons were sequenced using the Illumina HiSeq platform. In the authors' own workflow: Synthetic template baselines were used to correct PCR bias computationally, reads within Hamming distance 2 were collapsed, and singletons that could not be merged were discarded. By aligning reads against IMGT, V, D and J genes, CDR3 length, and insertions or deletions at six rearrangement sites were assigned. Clonotype counts were normalized to sorted cell number within each subset before computing true diversity and Gini coefficients with the tcR R package. The overlap coefficient, calculated on TCRB nucleotide sequences, was used to measure repertoire sharing. Out-of-frame TCRB sequences from naive cells were analyzed as a proxy for the pre-selection repertoire. The source is immuneACCESS, and TCRdb retained only in-frame sequences with V and J called. Part of the clones is not carried over; for the studies checked, unresolved V genes explain less than half of this, and the remainder is unexplained. The DNA gave D and trimming, while V, J and clone size come from that table. This sample lists 300,000 to 350,000 clones; roughly 14% were detected once. Roughly 0.016% of the sample goes to the ten largest clones.

The data originate from a study of beta chain features in type 1 diabetes (dated by TCRdb to 2016 to 2018). About the study as a whole: Mean age, gender distribution, total cell number and subset yield did not differ between patients and healthy donors. A total of some 100,000,000 sorted cells were examined across all samples, and a strong correlation was observed between cell number per subset and RNA yield. In the study, TCRB repertoires of sorted circulating CD4+ T cell subsets from recently diagnosed type 1 diabetes patients were compared with those of matched healthy donors. Regulatory and stem cell-like memory subsets were isolated from only 8 patients and 8 healthy donors, whereas naive and central memory subsets came from all 28 donors. General study outcomes and caveats: In all four CD4+ subsets, TCRB CDR3 length was moderately but significantly shorter in type 1 diabetes patients. Because cDNA was sequenced instead of genomic DNA, activated cells with high expression could be over-represented, although the groups did not differ in activation or CD3 levels. Naive, central memory and regulatory TCRB repertoires appeared more similar among patients than among healthy donors. Because the HLA sub-analyses included only small numbers of individuals, any influence of HLA type on TCRB rearrangement was left unresolved. PCR may preferentially amplify shorter templates, but because patient and control samples were amplified and corrected together, any resulting skew would affect both groups equally. At VDJ recombination sites, patients with type 1 diabetes made fewer insertions and deleted more nucleotides, a pattern implying thymic rearrangement abnormalities.

From V the trimming removes 1 base and from J it removes 0 bases, while the gene matches leave 3 bases of the junction unaccounted for. The CDR3 has 16 amino acids, counting the end cysteine and phenylalanine. Only the CDR3 part of the read is kept: 48 bases, read in frame from the first base. CDR1 and CDR2, per the germline V gene (reference sequence), are LNHNV and YYDKDF. This sequence uses TRBV15 and TRBJ1-5; 7 middle bases align to TRBD1. Sequenced material: naive CD4+ T cells from blood. What this sample's cell subset or site label stands for: true naive CD4+ T cells. The clonotype was recovered from a woman younger than 30 with type 1 diabetes. In nucleotide form, the sequence is TGTGCCACCAGCAGAGGGGACAGCTATAGCAATCAGCCCCAGCATTTT. The translation is CATSRGDSYSNQPQHF.